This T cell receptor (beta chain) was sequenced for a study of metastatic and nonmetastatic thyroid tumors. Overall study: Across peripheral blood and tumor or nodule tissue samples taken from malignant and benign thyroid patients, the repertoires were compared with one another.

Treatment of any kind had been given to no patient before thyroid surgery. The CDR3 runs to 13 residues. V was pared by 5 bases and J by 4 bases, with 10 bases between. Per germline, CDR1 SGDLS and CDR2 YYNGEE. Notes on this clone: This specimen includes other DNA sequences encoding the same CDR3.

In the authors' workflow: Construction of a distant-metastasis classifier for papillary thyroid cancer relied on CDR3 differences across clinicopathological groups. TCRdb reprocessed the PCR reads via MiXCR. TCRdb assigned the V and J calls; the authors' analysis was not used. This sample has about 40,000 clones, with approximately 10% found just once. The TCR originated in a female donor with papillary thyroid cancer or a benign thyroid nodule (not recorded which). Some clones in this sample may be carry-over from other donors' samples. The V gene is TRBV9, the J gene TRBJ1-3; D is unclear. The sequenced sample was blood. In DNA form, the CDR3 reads TGTGCCAGCAGTGCAGGTGACGGAAACACCATATATTTT. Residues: CASSAGDGNTIYF.